This T cell receptor beta chain was sequenced for a study of spatial heterogeneity in lung cancer. Turning to the study itself: Consistent detection of more beta-chain than alpha-chain sequences was observed.

Germline V lookup: CDR1 KGHDR, CDR2 SFDVKD. V was clipped by 0 bases and J by 3 bases, with 14 bases between them. This CDR3 comprises 16 residues. This clonotype showed up many times. Every TCR cDNA molecule bore its own unique molecular identifier. A single record per CDR3 protein comes from TCRdb applying MiXCR to the 5' RACE reads. The sample yields around 30,000 distinct CDR3 sequences, approximately 8.4% seen once. Documented time point: sample taken at primary tumor resection. Unsorted tumor, nontumor lung tissue or cryopreserved PBMC supplied the whole RNA. The donor population consisted of 72 patients with untreated, early-stage non-small cell lung cancer.

This sample comprised PBMCs, obtained at surgery. The genes are TRBV24-1 and TRBJ2-7; D perhaps matches TRBD1 (5 bases). The source is a female donor with early-stage non-small cell lung cancer. CDR3: CATSDLSQGKVYEQYV. CDR3 in DNA: TGTGCCACCAGTGATTTGTCTCAGGGTAAGGTCTACGAGCAGTACGTC.